The entry below describes one T cell receptor beta chain. The specificity of this receptor is unknown. Base qualities are not recorded, but no much larger clone differs from it by a single base. The germline ends are 14 bases apart after V is trimmed by 5 bases and J by 3 bases. There are 14 amino acids in the CDR3, from cysteine to phenylalanine inclusive. The entry retains the CDR3 DNA only, 42 bases that are in frame from base 1. For CDR1 and CDR2, the germline V gene (reference sequence) lists SEHNR and FQNEAQ. Library method: the immunoSEQ multiplex PCR assay. TCRdb stores this immuneACCESS table with in-frame sequences only. Part of the clones is absent; in the studies checked, under half of the shortfall reflects unresolved V genes, and no reason is known for the rest. The sample table holds 100,000 or so clones, of which roughly 94% were seen once. Together, the top ten hold 0.24% of the sample.

This entry comes from a study of technical replicates of blood from several donors (dated by TCRdb to about 2017). Recombination joined TRBV7-9 with TRBJ2-7; perhaps TRBD2 is the D gene, with 5 bases matching. Sequencing used T cells isolated from PBMCs. The receptor's source is a human donor in good health. The bases read TGTGCCAGCAGCGCTCGGAACGGAGGCTACGAGCAGTACTTC. It codes for CASSARNGGYEQYF.